Many counts were recorded for the clone carrying this T cell receptor (beta chain). Its antigen remains unidentified. With template switching, a universal primer site was added, and the cDNA carried unique molecular identifiers. TCRdb re-called the 5' RACE reads through MiXCR, storing one row per CDR3 protein. The table has some 560,000 distinct CDR3 sequences, around 9.6% seen once. Trimming removed 1 base from V and 2 bases from J, with 9 bases in between. The length of the CDR3 is 14 residues. Germline V gene lookup returns CDR1 LGHNA and CDR2 YSLEER. Donors uniformly comprised healthy Caucasians. This sample was taken from a study of identical twins. Study-wide points: Invariant cells of the MAIT and iNKT types might have partly distorted the zero-insertion analyses. Donors were not followed over many years; analysis was cross-sectional.

This same sample was also part of a study on yellow fever vaccine responses in identical twins.

Specimen: PBMCs. The rearrangement joins TRBV4-3 to TRBJ2-7; D unresolved. This clonotype was sampled from a woman between 18 and 30 years old in good health. The CDR3 region has the DNA TGCGCCAGCAGCCAAGGATTGCAGACCTACGAGCAGTACTTC. The encoded protein is CASSQGLQTYEQYF.